This section outlines one T cell receptor (beta chain) sequence together with its context. In germline, CDR1 is MNHEY, CDR2 SVGAGI. Trimming removed 7 bases at V and 6 bases at J, with 11 bases between. The CDR3 runs 12 residues. These data are taken from a study of blood T cell repertoires in COVID-19. Across the study: Samples of COVID-19 (acute and convalescent) were obtained from the United States, Italy and Spain. Sources were T cells, B-cell-depleted T cells, or PBMCs; the material itself was cDNA or gDNA.

As processed by the authors: Amplification with reference gene primers provided the estimates of nucleated cell counts. Method: immunoSEQ multiplex PCR; TCRdb's copy keeps in-frame clones and lacks some. That table gives V, J and clone size, and the DNA gave D and trimming. This sample has over 50,000 clones, with more than 85% found just once. The J gene is TRBJ2-3, the V gene TRBV6-5, with D maybe TRBD2 (6 bases). The TCR comes from a man in his fifties with active COVID-19. Input material: peripheral blood. This CDR3 reads CASKGGSDTQYF. The CDR3 bases are TGTGCCAGCAAAGGAGGGTCGGATACGCAGTATTTT.